A single sample gave rise to the 30 T cell receptor beta chains below, sequenced in a study of CD8+ T cells in alopecia areata. Isolated RNA was reverse transcribed into cDNA used as the sequencing template. TCRdb's table, derived via immunoSEQ multiplex PCR, lists solely in-frame clones and lacks some. Of about 150,000 clones in the sample, approximately 50% were seen once. Sequenced input: CD4+ T cells sorted from blood. The receptors originated from a human donor with alopecia areata.

Written as DNA, the CDR3 is TGTGCCAGCAGCTTGAGGGGGGTAGTGGGCACAGATACGCAGTATTTT. The encoded protein is CASSLRGVVGTDTQYF. The rearrangement links TRBV5-4 to TRBJ2-3, with D perhaps assigned TRBD1 or TRBD2 (6 bases each). The CDR3 consists of 16 residues. Germline V CDR1 and CDR2: SGHNT, YYREEE (reference sequence). V was clipped by 1 base and J by 1 base, with 13 bases between them.

The chain recombines TRBV29-1 with TRBJ2-3; 9 bases are shared with TRBD1. Per germline, CDR1 SQVTM and CDR2 ANQGSEA. V dropped 6 bases and J dropped 3; count of bases not matched to a gene: 16. The CDR3 consists of 17 residues. The CDR3 sequence: CSVGRYDRGFSTDTQYF. Here the CDR3 DNA reads TGCAGCGTGGGGAGGTACGACAGGGGGTTCTCAACAGATACGCAGTATTTT.

This clone occurred a few times. The chain is built from TRBV14 and TRBJ2-3; D may be TRBD2 (6 bases). The V and J ends lost 3 bases and 2 bases respectively, with 9 bases between them. CDR3 length: 14 residues. Germline V gene lookup returns CDR1 SGHDN and CDR2 FVKESK. CDR3 bases: TGTGCCAGCAGCCAGACTAGATACACAGATACGCAGTATTTT. Translated: CASSQTRYTDTQYF.

V is TRBV19 and J is TRBJ1-2; no clear D gene. Germline V gene data show CDR1 as LNHDA and CDR2 as SQIVND (reference sequence). CDR3 length: 17 residues. Between the trimmed V and J ends, which lost 5 bases and 4 bases, there was a span of 23 bases. CDR3 residues: CASSVTTGLQKSYGYTF. CDR3 nucleotide sequence: TGTGCCAGTAGTGTAACCACCGGGCTCCAGAAGAGCTATGGCTACACCTTC.

In regard to this clone: An end of the junction does not agree with germline; a read error may underlie this. V and J are TRBV28 and TRBJ2-7; a weak D match, TRBD2 (6 bases). This CDR3 has 11 residues. The V gene's germline CDR1 is MDHEN and CDR2 SYDVKM. CDR3 in amino acids: CASSLARERNF. The CDR3 nucleotides read TGTGCCAGCAGTTTGGCCCGGGAGCGGAATTTC.

The chain recombines TRBV9 with TRBJ1-1; 9 bases are shared with TRBD1. This CDR3 is built from 15 residues. CDR1 is SGDLS, CDR2 YYNGEE, per germline. Unmatched junction bases numbered 9, after V lost 2 bases and J lost 7 bases. This CDR3 reads CASSVGLGQGFEAFF. CDR3 bases: TGTGCCAGCAGCGTGGGACTTGGACAGGGGTTTGAAGCTTTCTTT.

The chain is built from TRBV7-2 and TRBJ2-2; D tentatively fits TRBD1 or TRBD2 (5 bases each). This CDR3 region has 15 residues. CDR1 SGHTA and CDR2 FQGNSA come from the germline V gene. Trimming stripped 10 bases from V and 5 bases from J, with 20 bases between. The chain's CDR3 is CATDPGQRATGELFF. CDR3 nucleotide sequence: TGTGCCACTGATCCGGGGCAAAGGGCTACCGGGGAGCTGTTTTTT.

This chain joins TRBV29-1 and TRBJ2-1; TRBD2 agrees at 10 bases. Unmatched junction bases numbered 12, after V lost 7 bases and J lost 9 bases. CDR1 is SQVTM, CDR2 ANQGSEA, per germline. This CDR3 comprises 14 residues. This chain's CDR3 is CSARGVAGGSEQFF. In DNA form, the CDR3 reads TGCAGCGCTAGGGGCGTAGCGGGAGGCAGTGAGCAGTTCTTC.

The rearrangement uses TRBV12-5 and TRBJ2-1; 12 positions match TRBD2. V lost 1 base to trimming and J lost 4 bases; unmatched junction nucleotides: 5. The CDR3 totals 17 residues. CDR1 LGHNT and CDR2 FRNRAP come from the germline V gene. CDR3 loop: CASGLGRTSGMYNEQFF. CDR3 bases: TGTGCTAGTGGTTTGGGCCGGACTAGCGGGATGTACAATGAGCAGTTCTTC.

The chain carries TRBV29-1 and TRBJ2-1, with D possibly matching TRBD2 (6 bases). The CDR3 covers 14 residues. V was trimmed by 4 bases and J by 6 bases, leaving 16 bases between them. CDR1 SQVTM and CDR2 ANQGSEA come from the germline V gene. CDR3 sequence: CSVGRDSKLNEQFF. For the CDR3, the DNA is TGCAGCGTTGGGCGGGATTCTAAACTCAATGAGCAGTTCTTC.

In this sample, this clone turned up once. The chain has TRBV7-2 and TRBJ2-7, with TRBD1 matching over 8 bases. Trimming cost V 5 bases and J 5 bases; bases outside gene matches: 8. CDR3 length: 14 residues. Germline V gene lookup returns CDR1 SGHTA and CDR2 FQGNSA. This CDR3 reads CASSTRQGLDEQYF. CDR3 sequence (DNA): TGTGCCAGCAGCACCCGACAGGGGCTCGACGAGCAGTACTTC.

The chain carries TRBV25-1 and TRBJ2-3, with 7 bases that match TRBD2. Trimming took 6 bases from V and 7 from J; bases not matched to a gene: 7. Per the germline V gene, CDR1 is MGHDK and CDR2 is SYGVNS. CDR3 length equals 13 residues. CDR3 DNA sequence: TGTGCCAGCAGGATGGCGGGGGACTATACGCAGTATTTT. Protein product: CASRMAGDYTQYF.

The chain joins TRBV5-1 to TRBJ2-5; perhaps TRBD2 as D (6 bases). The germline gives CDR1 SGHRS, CDR2 YFSETQ. CDR3 length: 14 amino acids. V shed 4 bases and J shed 2 bases, with 12 bases lying between them. The CDR3, as DNA: TGCGCCAGCAGCGGCGGGACTCGTCAAGAGACCCAGTACTTC. This codes for CASSGGTRQETQYF.

This clone was seen more than once but under ten times. This chain joins TRBV29-1 and TRBJ2-1; no definite D call. V was shortened by 4 bases and J by 8 bases, with 15 bases between the two germline ends. Germline V CDR1 and CDR2: SQVTM, ANQGSEA. This CDR3 has 13 amino acids. Here the CDR3 reads CSVVATSSDEQFF. CDR3 nucleotides: TGCAGCGTTGTGGCTACGTCCTCCGATGAGCAGTTCTTC.

This chain uses TRBV5-1 with TRBJ1-1; D not resolved. Germline CDR1 reads SGHRS; CDR2 reads YFSETQ. V was clipped by 6 bases and J by 0 bases, with 12 bases between them. The CDR3 spans 14 residues. The CDR3 protein is CASTARRMNTEAFF. CDR3 in DNA: TGCGCCAGCACGGCCAGGAGAATGAACACTGAAGCTTTCTTT.

This clone showed up just once. The chain uses TRBV4-1 and TRBJ2-7; a possible D gene is TRBD2 (6 bases). Trimming removed 2 bases from V and 2 bases from J, with 16 bases in between. The V gene's germline CDR1 is MGHRA and CDR2 YSYEKL. The CDR3 loop spans 16 amino acids. The CDR3 region has the DNA TGCGCCAGCAGCCAAACAGCCGGGACGGGAGCCTACGAGCAGTACTTC. Its protein product is CASSQTAGTGAYEQYF.

This clone was counted between two and nine times. The chain is built from TRBV7-2 and TRBJ2-3; possible D gene TRBD1, 6 bases. V was shortened by 3 bases and J by 6 bases, with 13 bases between the two germline ends. The CDR3 runs 14 residues. CDR1 is SGHTA, CDR2 FQGNSA, per germline. CDR3 sequence (DNA): TGTGCCAGCAGCTTTCTACAGGGTGGCGATACGCAGTATTTT. Translating gives CASSFLQGGDTQYF.

This clone came up a few times. The rearrangement uses TRBV7-9 and TRBJ2-1; 8 bases align to TRBD1. Trimming took 5 bases from V and 3 from J; bases not matched to a gene: 15. In germline, CDR1 is SEHNR, CDR2 FQNEAQ (reference sequence). This CDR3 is 18 amino acids long. The CDR3 nucleotides read TGTGCCAGCAGCAAAACCGGAGGGTTCAGGGGGCACTACAATGAGCAGTTCTTC. It codes for CASSKTGGFRGHYNEQFF.

CDR3 loop: CASSQSPGPKNTGELFF. As DNA, the CDR3 is TGCGCCAGCAGTCAATCGCCGGGGCCCAAGAACACCGGGGAGCTGTTTTTT. The chain employs TRBV23-1 and TRBJ2-2; D may correspond to TRBD1 or TRBD2 (5 bases each). TRBV23-1 is an ORF, and what it does is uncertain. V lost 0 bases and J lost 1, with 12 bases in between. The CDR3 contains 17 residues.

The chain couples TRBV5-1 to TRBJ2-2; perhaps TRBD1 as D (6 bases). Looked up from germline, CDR1 is SGHRS and CDR2 is YFSETQ. With 4 bases removed from V and 2 bases from J, the gap between germline ends came to 12 bases. This CDR3 has 15 residues. CDR3 sequence (DNA): TGCGCCAGCAGCACCGGACAGCTCAACACCGGGGAGCTGTTTTTT. Translated, it gives CASSTGQLNTGELFF. Variable domain in full (rest from reference TRBV5-1 and TRBJ2-2): KAGVTQTPRYLIKTRGQQVTLSCSPISGHRSVSWYQQTPGQGLQFLFEYFSETQRNKGNFPGRFSGRQFSNSRSEMNVSTLELGDSALYLCASSTGQLNTGELFFGEGSRLTVL.

The sample holds one count of this clone. The rearrangement links TRBV7-9 to TRBJ1-5, with unresolved D. The germline V gene encodes CDR1 SEHNR and CDR2 FQNEAQ (reference sequence). V dropped 3 bases and J dropped 0 bases, with 6 bases sitting between them. The CDR3 has 14 residues. The CDR3 coding sequence is TGTGCCAGCAGCTTCGTCAATAGCAATCAGCCCCAGCATTTT. Protein: CASSFVNSNQPQHF.

V usage is TRBV2 and J usage is TRBJ2-2, with 10 bases fitting TRBD1. In germline, CDR1 is SNHLY, CDR2 FYNNEI. The CDR3 covers 16 residues. With 6 bases clipped from V and 8 bases from J, the junction kept 12 bases outside the gene matches. CDR3 loop: CASSPRQGARLGELFF. CDR3 nucleotide sequence: TGTGCCAGCAGCCCCAGACAGGGGGCGCGATTGGGGGAGCTGTTTTTT. Combining the CDR3 with reference TRBV2 and TRBJ2-2 gives the whole variable domain EPEVTQTPSHQVTQMGQEVILRCVPISNHLYFYWYRQILGQKVEFLVSFYNNEISEKSEIFDDQFSVERPDGSNFTLKIRSTKLEDSAMYFCASSPRQGARLGELFFGEGSRLTVL.

This sequence joins TRBV28 and TRBJ2-7; possibly TRBD2 for D (5 bases). From germline, CDR1 is MDHEN and CDR2 SYDVKM. This CDR3 spans 11 amino acids. Trimming removed 5 bases from V and 5 bases from J, with 7 bases in between. The CDR3, as DNA: TGTGCCAGCAGTGACTACCACGAGCAGTACTTC. Protein sequence: CASSDYHEQYF.

This clone was found a few times. The chain uses TRBV29-1 and TRBJ1-1, with 10 bases lining up with TRBD1. Germline lookup yields CDR1 SQVTM and CDR2 ANQGSEA. V lost 3 bases to trimming and J lost 4 bases; unmatched junction nucleotides: 2. The CDR3 is 13 amino acids. The CDR3 nucleotides read TGCAGCGTTGAGGGGGACAGGGGCACTGAAGCTTTCTTT. It is translated as CSVEGDRGTEAFF.

The chain combines TRBV5-1 with TRBJ1-2, with TRBD1 identical over 10 bases. This CDR3 is built from 14 residues. Per germline, CDR1 SGHRS and CDR2 YFSETQ. Germline trimming cut 0 bases from V and 7 bases from J; bases unmatched to any gene: 3. CDR3 nucleotide sequence: TGCGCCAGCAGCTTGGCAGACAGGGGGCTTGGCTACACCTTC. This codes for CASSLADRGLGYTF. Looking up the rest from reference TRBV5-1 and TRBJ1-2 gives the full variable domain: KAGVTQTPRYLIKTRGQQVTLSCSPISGHRSVSWYQQTPGQGLQFLFEYFSETQRNKGNFPGRFSGRQFSNSRSEMNVSTLELGDSALYLCASSLADRGLGYTFGSGTRLTVV.

This chain connects TRBV6-6 to TRBJ2-1; weak D call: TRBD1 (6 bases). The V end lost 5 bases, the J end lost 4 bases, and 15 bases lay between the germline ends. Germline CDR1 MNHNY, CDR2 SVGAGI (reference sequence). There are 15 residues in the CDR3. The CDR3 region is CASSRARTEYNEQFF. For the CDR3, the DNA is TGTGCCAGCAGTAGGGCCCGGACAGAATACAATGAGCAGTTCTTC.

This clone was recorded a few times. J is TRBJ1-5 and V is TRBV10-3; unclear D gene. CDR1 is ENHRY, CDR2 SYGVKD, per germline. The CDR3 runs 13 residues. The germline V and J ends were trimmed by 6 bases and 4 bases, with 10 bases remaining between them. CDR3 bases: TGTGCCATCAGCTTGGCGGATAATCAGCCCCAGCATTTT. Its protein product is CAISLADNQPQHF.

This chain joins TRBV6-6 and TRBJ2-2; 7 nucleotides agree with TRBD2. Germline V gene data show CDR1 as MNHNY and CDR2 as SVGAGI (reference sequence). V lost 6 bases, J lost 6 bases, and 7 bases stayed unmatched. The CDR3 has 14 amino acids. CDR3 protein: CASRFWRESGELFF. The CDR3 coding sequence is TGTGCCAGCAGATTCTGGCGGGAGTCCGGGGAGCTGTTTTTT.

This clone was seen more than once but under ten times. The chain combines TRBV10-3 with TRBJ2-1; D unclear. The V gene lost 3 bases and the J gene lost 7 bases, with 4 bases spanning the gap. The CDR3 is made up of 11 amino acids. From germline, CDR1 is ENHRY and CDR2 SYGVKD. CDR3: CAISEGNEQFF. CDR3 nucleotide sequence: TGTGCCATCAGTGAAGGTAATGAGCAGTTCTTC.

The chain is built from TRBV11-2 and TRBJ2-5; no firm D call. The CDR3 is 14 amino acids. Trimming cost V 5 bases and J 5 bases, with 15 bases left between them. Germline V gives CDR1 SGHAT, CDR2 FQNNGV. CDR3 sequence (DNA): TGTGCCAGCAGCCTGTGGTTAGATCGGGAGACCCAGTACTTC. This encodes CASSLWLDRETQYF.